Shown below are 31 T cell receptor beta chains from a single sample sequenced in a study of lymphopenia after photon versus proton radiotherapy. Profiling relied on immunoSEQ multiplex PCR, and the TCRdb table lists in-frame clones only, not all of them. The profile shows roughly 30,000 clones, 94% of them singletons. The input for sequencing was peripheral blood, taken from a patient treated with photon-based radiotherapy. The receptors here all came from a woman in her forties or fifties with cholangiocarcinoma.

V is TRBV6-6 and J is TRBJ1-4, with TRBD1 as a possible D gene (5 bases). This CDR3 region has 13 residues. Germline-derived CDR1 and CDR2 are MNHNY and SVGAGI (reference sequence). The V and J ends lost 7 bases and 8 bases respectively, with 14 bases between them. The CDR3 DNA reads as TGTGCCAGCACGGGGGAGCTCTGGGAAAAACTGTTTTTT. It specifies CASTGELWEKLFF.

The gene calls are TRBV28 and TRBJ1-6, with 10 bases that match TRBD1. The V gene's germline CDR1 is MDHEN and CDR2 SYDVKM. The V segment lost 2 bases and the J segment 7 bases; nucleotides outside the gene matches: 2. The CDR3 contains 15 residues. The CDR3 bases are TGTGCCAGCAGTTTAGTGGGACAGGGGAATTCACCCCTCCACTTT. This encodes CASSLVGQGNSPLHF.

J is TRBJ2-1 and V is TRBV5-1; the D gene could be TRBD1 or TRBD2 (5 bases each). Germline loops: CDR1 SGHRS, CDR2 YFSETQ. This CDR3 has 17 amino acids. Between the trimmed V and J ends, which lost 0 bases and 3 bases, there was a span of 16 bases. CDR3 DNA sequence: TGCGCCAGCAGCTTGGGCCTTTTTGGGGGTAGCTACAATGAGCAGTTCTTC. It codes for CASSLGLFGGSYNEQFF.

CDR3: CATSRYESGTEAFF. The CDR3 DNA is TGTGCCACCAGCAGATACGAGTCCGGCACTGAAGCTTTCTTT. The chain uses TRBV15 and TRBJ1-1; D unclear. This CDR3 contains 14 residues. Germline V gene lookup returns CDR1 LNHNV and CDR2 YYDKDF (reference sequence). The germline V and J ends were trimmed by 2 bases and 4 bases, with 11 bases remaining between them.

The V and J genes are TRBV4-3 and TRBJ1-1; 7 positions match TRBD1. Germline CDR1 and CDR2: LGHNA and YSLEER. Trimming removed 3 bases from V and 1 base from J; junction bases left unmatched: 5. This CDR3 is built from 15 residues. CDR3 protein: CASSQRQGWNTEAFF. The CDR3 DNA sequence: TGCGCCAGCAGCCAGAGACAGGGATGGAACACTGAAGCTTTCTTT.

The chain uses TRBV11-2 and TRBJ2-5; no firm D call. Per germline, CDR1 SGHAT and CDR2 FQNNGV. Deletions cut 0 bases from V and 4 bases from J, with 6 bases between. This CDR3 contains 13 residues. The CDR3 loop reads CASSLDLVETQYF. CDR3 DNA: TGTGCCAGCAGCTTAGATCTGGTAGAGACCCAGTACTTC.

The rearrangement uses TRBV19 and TRBJ1-5; D unresolved. Deletions cut 3 bases from V and 6 bases from J, with 9 bases between. This CDR3 contains 13 residues. The V gene's germline CDR1 is LNHDA and CDR2 SQIVND (reference sequence). Here the CDR3 DNA reads TGTGCCAGTAGTATCGGGAAGGGTCAGCCCCAGCATTTT. It yields the protein CASSIGKGQPQHF.

V and J are TRBV4-3 and TRBJ1-2; D not resolved. The V gene lost 0 bases and the J gene lost 6 bases, with 17 bases spanning the gap. CDR1 is LGHNA, CDR2 YSLEER, per germline. The CDR3 totals 16 residues. The CDR3 protein is CASSQEFGPKLDGYTF. CDR3 DNA sequence: TGCGCCAGCAGCCAAGAATTTGGGCCGAAGCTGGATGGCTACACCTTC.

This chain joins TRBV10-1 and TRBJ1-1; weak D call: TRBD1 (5 bases). With 10 bases removed from V and 6 bases from J, the gap between germline ends came to 18 bases. This CDR3 has 13 residues. Germline V gene lookup returns CDR1 WNHNN and CDR2 SYGVQD (reference sequence). The CDR3: CAIREGRIPEAFF. The CDR3 DNA sequence: TGCGCCATCCGCGAGGGGAGGATTCCTGAAGCTTTCTTT.

V usage is TRBV4-1 and J usage is TRBJ2-7; 7 nucleotides line up with TRBD2. The length of the CDR3 is 13 residues. V lost 5 bases to trimming and J lost 7 bases; unmatched junction nucleotides: 8. Germline V gene sequence: CDR1 MGHRA, CDR2 YSYEKL. The CDR3 DNA is TGCGCCAGCAGCGTCGGACTTAGCGGGGAGCAGTACTTC. Amino acid sequence: CASSVGLSGEQYF.

J is TRBJ2-1 and V is TRBV10-3; TRBD1 agrees at 7 bases. The length of the CDR3 is 11 residues. Germline V gene sequence: CDR1 ENHRY, CDR2 SYGVKD. Germline trimming cut 11 bases from V and 8 bases from J; bases unmatched to any gene: 6. CDR3 region: CASTGVDEQFF. The CDR3 DNA reads as TGTGCCTCTACAGGGGTCGATGAGCAGTTCTTC.

The rearrangement uses TRBV9 and TRBJ2-3, with 9 bases fitting TRBD2. In germline, CDR1 is SGDLS, CDR2 YYNGEE. Losses at the gene ends were 0 bases for V and 4 bases for J; bases not matched to a gene: 9. The CDR3 totals 17 residues. DNA for the CDR3: TGTGCCAGCAGCGTAGAAGTGGCGGGGGGGCGCCCAGATACGCAGTATTTT. Encoded protein: CASSVEVAGGRPDTQYF.

V and J are TRBV19 and TRBJ1-2; a possible D gene is TRBD1 (6 bases). CDR3 length: 15 amino acids. Germline V gives CDR1 LNHDA, CDR2 SQIVND (reference sequence). Trimming cost V 4 bases and J 4 bases, with 16 bases left between them. CDR3 in DNA: TGTGCCAGTAGTACCCAACAGGGAAGAGGCTATGGCTACACCTTC. It is translated as CASSTQQGRGYGYTF.

The chain employs TRBV18 and TRBJ1-6; 12 bases line up with TRBD1. Germline trimming cut 3 bases from V and 9 bases from J; bases unmatched to any gene: 9. Germline CDR1 KGHSH, CDR2 LQKENI. The CDR3 runs 17 residues. The chain's CDR3 is CASSPRDRGPDSSPLHF. The CDR3 DNA reads TGTGCCAGCTCACCTCGGGACAGGGGGCCCGATAGTTCACCCCTCCACTTT.

V usage is TRBV19 and J usage is TRBJ2-2; D is unresolved. The CDR3 is 12 amino acids. The germline V and J ends were trimmed by 3 bases and 8 bases, with 7 bases remaining between them. Germline V gene sequence: CDR1 LNHDA, CDR2 SQIVND (reference sequence). CDR3: CASSMAAGELFF. The CDR3 bases are TGTGCCAGTAGTATGGCGGCTGGGGAGCTGTTTTTT.

This rearrangement joins TRBV4-1 to TRBJ1-6; perhaps TRBD1 as D (5 bases). V lost 3 bases to trimming and J lost 7 bases, with 16 bases between them. CDR1 is MGHRA and CDR2 is YSYEKL in the germline V gene. The CDR3 consists of 16 residues. Written as DNA, the CDR3 is TGCGCCAGCAGCCAGTACCTCGGGACGGTGAATTCACCCCTCCACTTT. It translates to CASSQYLGTVNSPLHF.

This clone was observed a few times. The rearrangement links TRBV29-1 to TRBJ1-4, with TRBD1 matching over 7 bases. Trimming cost V 5 bases and J 17 bases; bases outside gene matches: 17. From germline, CDR1 is SQVTM and CDR2 ANQGSEA. This CDR3 region has 13 residues. The CDR3, as DNA: TGCAGCGTTAAGGAGACAGGGACATCATTCGGTTTTTTT. It translates to CSVKETGTSFGFF. Full variable domain (missing parts from reference TRBV29-1 and TRBJ1-4): SAVISQKPSRDICQRGTSLTIQCQVDSQVTMMFWYRQQPGQSLTLIATANQGSEATYESGFVIDKFPISRPNLTFSTLTVSNMSPEDSSIYLCSVKETGTSFGFFGSGTQLSVL.

The chain uses TRBV7-2 and TRBJ2-1; 9 bases match TRBD2. Unmatched junction bases numbered 8, after V lost 1 base and J lost 16 bases. The germline V gene encodes CDR1 SGHTA and CDR2 FQGNSA. The CDR3 has 13 amino acids. The CDR3 DNA sequence: TGTGCCAGCAGCTTAGGGCTAGCGGGGAGTTTCTTCTTC. Protein product: CASSLGLAGSFFF.

This sequence joins TRBV30 and TRBJ1-5; the D gene is possibly TRBD1 (5 bases). Trimming pared 8 bases from V and 8 bases from J, leaving 22 bases between. CDR1 is GTSNPN, CDR2 SVGIG, per germline (reference sequence). CDR3 length equals 14 residues. CDR3 nucleotide sequence: TGTGCCGGCGGTGGTCAGGGCAGTTCGAAGCCCCAGCATTTT. Protein sequence: CAGGGQGSSKPQHF.

The V and J genes are TRBV6-5 and TRBJ1-2, with D unresolved. The V end lost 0 bases, the J end lost 8 bases, and 13 bases lay between the germline ends. Germline values: CDR1 MNHEY, CDR2 SVGAGI. The CDR3 sequence is 14 residues long. CDR3: CASSYSSSVWGYTF. The CDR3 DNA reads as TGTGCCAGCAGTTACTCGAGCAGCGTTTGGGGCTACACCTTC.

This chain uses TRBV5-6 with TRBJ2-2; no reliable D call. The CDR3 covers 16 residues. Germline V CDR1 and CDR2: SGHDT, YYEEEE. Trimming cost V 2 bases and J 6 bases, with 17 bases left between them. The DNA for the CDR3 is TGTGCCAGCAGCTTCAGGTTAGGGTATGGTCCCGGGGAGCTGTTTTTT. Protein: CASSFRLGYGPGELFF.

The chain uses TRBV7-2 and TRBJ1-2, with TRBD1 matching over 9 bases. The CDR3 totals 17 residues. J lost 7 bases, V lost 4 bases, and 16 bases had no gene match. Germline loops: CDR1 SGHTA, CDR2 FQGNSA. CDR3 sequence (DNA): TGTGCCAGCAGCTCGCCATCGGAAACAGGGGGCGCGGGTGGCTACACCTTC. This translates into CASSSPSETGGAGGYTF. Using reference TRBV7-2 and TRBJ1-2 for the parts outside the CDR3, the full variable domain is GAGVSQSPSNKVTEKGKDVELRCDPISGHTALYWYRQSLGQGLEFLIYFQGNSAPDKSGLPSDRFSAERTGGSVSTLTIQRTQQEDSAVYLCASSSPSETGGAGGYTFGSGTRLTVV.

The gene calls are TRBV7-2 and TRBJ1-1; D is perhaps TRBD1 (5 bases). The V gene lost 3 bases and the J gene lost 7 bases, with 15 bases spanning the gap. This CDR3 region has 14 residues. Germline V gene data show CDR1 as SGHTA and CDR2 as FQGNSA. The CDR3 DNA follows: TGTGCCAGCAGCTTTGGGGGGAAACGAGGTGAAGCTTTCTTT. Translating gives CASSFGGKRGEAFF.

The chain couples TRBV2 to TRBJ1-1; TRBD1 matches at 8 bases. Looked up from germline, CDR1 is SNHLY and CDR2 is FYNNEI. This CDR3 is built from 17 residues. The J segment lost 1 base and the V segment lost 4 bases, leaving 11 bases of the junction unmatched. The CDR3 region is CASSAGTGEGWNTEAFF. DNA for the CDR3: TGTGCCAGCAGTGCCGGGACAGGTGAGGGGTGGAACACTGAAGCTTTCTTT.

This chain joins TRBV10-1 and TRBJ2-7, with 7 nucleotides matching TRBD2. The CDR3 spans 14 residues. The J segment lost 0 bases and the V segment lost 3 bases, leaving 2 bases of the junction unmatched. The V gene's germline CDR1 is WNHNN and CDR2 SYGVQD (reference sequence). The chain's CDR3 is CASSDGGSSYEQYF. The CDR3 DNA is TGCGCCAGCAGTGACGGCGGGAGCTCCTACGAGCAGTACTTC.

This clone was counted once. The chain links TRBV7-2 to TRBJ1-5; the D is unclear. The CDR3 covers 18 residues. Trimming cost V 1 base and J 2 bases, with 18 bases left between them. CDR1 SGHTA and CDR2 FQGNSA come from the germline V gene. The DNA of the CDR3 is TGTGCCAGCAGCTTAGAGGGTCTGACGGGGATGCGCAATCAGCCCCAGCATTTT. As protein: CASSLEGLTGMRNQPQHF.

The chain carries TRBV5-4 and TRBJ1-1; 7 bases match TRBD1. This CDR3 is built from 12 residues. Per the germline V gene, CDR1 is SGHNT and CDR2 is YYREEE (reference sequence). J gave up 8 bases and V 0 bases, and 1 base lay outside the gene matches. Here the CDR3 DNA reads TGTGCCAGCAGCTTGGACAGGGGAGAAGCTTTCTTT. Protein: CASSLDRGEAFF.

The genes are TRBV14 and TRBJ2-5, with D perhaps matching TRBD1 (6 bases). The V and J ends lost 6 bases and 2 bases respectively, with 10 bases between them. The CDR3 is 13 amino acids. Germline-derived CDR1 and CDR2 are SGHDN and FVKESK. This chain's CDR3 is CASSQGRQETQYF. The CDR3 DNA is TGTGCCAGCAGTCAGGGGCGGCAAGAGACCCAGTACTTC.

The V call is TRBV15, the J call TRBJ2-7; a weak D match, TRBD1 (6 bases). V was pared by 1 base and J by 2 bases, with 15 bases between. The germline CDR1 and CDR2 sequences are LNHNV and YYDKDF (reference sequence). This CDR3 is 16 amino acids long. The CDR3 loop reads CATSRGPGQPPYEQYF. For the CDR3, the DNA is TGTGCCACCAGCAGAGGCCCGGGACAACCACCCTACGAGCAGTACTTC.

This chain connects TRBV9 to TRBJ1-2, with TRBD1 identical over 8 bases. The CDR3 totals 15 residues. Per the germline V gene, CDR1 is SGDLS and CDR2 is YYNGEE. Trimming cost V 0 bases and J 5 bases; bases outside gene matches: 6. CDR3 in amino acids: CASSVETGGSYGYTF. The DNA for the CDR3 is TGTGCCAGCAGCGTAGAAACAGGGGGTTCATATGGCTACACCTTC.

The chain links TRBV25-1 to TRBJ2-3; the D gene is possibly TRBD2 (5 bases). From germline, CDR1 is MGHDK and CDR2 SYGVNS. CDR3 size: 15 residues. V dropped 1 base and J dropped 4 bases, with 12 bases sitting between them. The CDR3 sequence is CASSESSLAADTQYF. The CDR3 DNA reads as TGTGCCAGCAGTGAATCTTCGCTAGCAGCAGATACGCAGTATTTT.